The rows below give T cell receptor beta chains drawn from one sample of a study of shared clonotypes between healthy human individuals. Measured with immunoSEQ multiplex PCR; TCRdb has only the in-frame clones, and not every one. The sample includes about half a million clones, roughly 80% of them seen just once. Sequences were obtained from PBMCs. Every receptor here comes from a woman in her thirties or forties in good health. Some clones in this sample may be carry-over from other donors' samples. Both conserved end residues are part of each CDR3. Clone size appears in some rows only: once, few, many, or a class for an expanded clone.

. TRBV5-1 CASSLTGASNQPQHF
. TRBV11-3 CASSLDGTFGELFF
. TRBV19 CASSGGGDGLNQPQHF
. TRBV5-5 CASSLLLALMGETQYF
few TRBV19 CASARLGIIYF
. TRBV29-1 CSVSRSGTDTQYF
. TRBV6-5 CASGWQANNEQFF
few TRBV19 CASVPRAGLDGYTF
few TRBV7-3 CASSSPGTSLHNEQFF
. TRBV5-4 CASSQRTTITGELFF
. TRBV7-9 CANTLRLAGDTGELFF
. TRBV6-5 CASSVGGSYEQYF
once TRBV7-2 CASSSPGTSGRGEQYF
. TRBV6-1 CASSAQGTGGQPQHF
. TRBV10-2 CASGLAGHNEQFF
. TRBV29-1 CSGSQGNTEAFF
many TRBV30 CAWQFLPTGRSTEAFF